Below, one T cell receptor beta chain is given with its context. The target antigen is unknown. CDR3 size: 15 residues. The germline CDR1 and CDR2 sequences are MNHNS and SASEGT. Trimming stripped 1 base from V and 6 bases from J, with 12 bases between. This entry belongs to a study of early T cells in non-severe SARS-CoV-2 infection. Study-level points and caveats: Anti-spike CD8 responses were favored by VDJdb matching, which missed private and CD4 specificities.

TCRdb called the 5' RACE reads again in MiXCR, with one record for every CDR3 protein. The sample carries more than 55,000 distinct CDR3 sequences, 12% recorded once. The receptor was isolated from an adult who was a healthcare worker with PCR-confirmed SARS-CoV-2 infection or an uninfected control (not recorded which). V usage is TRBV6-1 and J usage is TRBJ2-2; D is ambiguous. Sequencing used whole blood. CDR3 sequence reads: CASSEVGRGPGELFF. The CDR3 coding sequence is TGTGCCAGCAGTGAAGTGGGTAGAGGTCCCGGGGAGCTGTTTTTT.